This TCR beta chain was captured by sequencing in a study of CD8+CD57+ T cells in acquired aplastic anemia. The template used for profiling TCR beta VDJ and CDR3 was genomic DNA. TCRdb used MiXCR to reprocess the reads, holding one entry per CDR3 protein. The sample records around 200,000 distinct CDR3 sequences, roughly 63% being singletons. CD8+CD57+ cell expansion had been shown by flow cytometry in patients chosen for sequencing. The patients, all of them, had severe acquired aplastic anemia. At the time of blood sampling, patients had not yet received any therapy. Details on this clonotype: Its antigen is as yet unknown.

Findings and limits, study-wide: Overlap between patients and controls comprised about 28 CD8+ CDR3 sequences.

Trimming shortened V by 5 bases and J by 4 bases, and 12 bases separated the two germline ends. The CDR3 spans 14 residues. Germline values: CDR1 SGHTA, CDR2 FQGNSA. The receptor comes from a human donor with aplastic anemia. Source material: sorted CD4+, CD8+, or CD8+CD57+ T cells (not recorded which) from PBMCs. This chain joins TRBV7-2 and TRBJ2-1, with D possibly being TRBD2 (5 bases). CDR3 in amino acids: CASSQSGLYNEQFF. As DNA, the CDR3 is TGTGCCAGCAGCCAGTCGGGGTTGTACAATGAGCAGTTCTTC.